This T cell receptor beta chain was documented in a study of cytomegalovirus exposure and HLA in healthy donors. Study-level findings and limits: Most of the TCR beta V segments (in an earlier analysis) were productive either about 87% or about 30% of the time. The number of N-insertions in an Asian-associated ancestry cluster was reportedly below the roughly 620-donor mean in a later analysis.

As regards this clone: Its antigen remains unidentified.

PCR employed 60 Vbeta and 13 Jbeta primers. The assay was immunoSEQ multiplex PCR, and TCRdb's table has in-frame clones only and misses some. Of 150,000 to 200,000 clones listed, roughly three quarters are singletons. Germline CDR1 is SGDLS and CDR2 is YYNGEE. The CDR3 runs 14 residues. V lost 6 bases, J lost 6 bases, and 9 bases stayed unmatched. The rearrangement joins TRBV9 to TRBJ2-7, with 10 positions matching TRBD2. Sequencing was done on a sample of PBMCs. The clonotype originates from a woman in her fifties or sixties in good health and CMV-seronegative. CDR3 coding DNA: TGTGCCAGCAACCCTAGCGGGAGAGCGGGCGAGCAGTACTTC. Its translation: CASNPSGRAGEQYF.